A selection of T cell receptor beta chains follows, all from one sample in a study of Ad26.COV2.S vaccination and SARS-CoV-2 variants. Libraries were prepared by immunoSEQ multiplex PCR; TCRdb keeps only in-frame clonotypes and omits some of them. This repertoire shows 300,000 to 400,000 clones, roughly 90% found once; its top ten account for around 5%. The specimen comprised peripheral blood, sampled in a trial of Ad26.COV2.S vaccine versus placebo. The source is a person aged 18-60 years who received the Ad26.COV2.S COVID-19 vaccine or a placebo. Both conserved end residues are part of each CDR3. A D gene is named only where the DNA matches it firmly. Clone size, where shown, is once, few, many, or a class for clones that have expanded.

D gene: -; clone size: -; V gene: TRBV2; J gene: TRBJ1-2; CDR3 DNA: TGTGCCAGCACTGGGGGGCGGGACTATGGCTACACCTTC; CDR3 protein: CASTGGRDYGYTF
D gene: TRBD1; clone size: -; V gene: TRBV19; J gene: TRBJ2-3; CDR3 DNA: TGTGCCAGTAGTCTCGGTGGACAGGGTCGTTGGACAGATACGCAGTATTTT; CDR3 protein: CASSLGGQGRWTDTQYF
D gene: -; clone size: -; V gene: TRBV3-1/TRBV3-2; J gene: TRBJ2-5; CDR3 DNA: TGTGCCAGCAGCTTGAAAGGTTGGGCCCAGTACTTC; CDR3 protein: CASSLKGWAQYF
D gene: -; clone size: -; V gene: TRBV4-3; J gene: TRBJ1-2; CDR3 DNA: TGCGCCAGCAGCCGGACGTCGCCGGGGAACTATGGCTACACCTTC; CDR3 protein: CASSRTSPGNYGYTF
D gene: TRBD1; clone size: -; V gene: TRBV9; J gene: TRBJ2-3; CDR3 DNA: TGTGCCAGCAGCGTCACGCCCGCGACAGGGATCCTCTCAGATACGCAGTATTTT; CDR3 protein: CASSVTPATGILSDTQYF
D gene: -; clone size: -; V gene: TRBV5-1; J gene: TRBJ1-1; CDR3 DNA: TGCGCCAGCAGCTTAAGGGAGAACACTGAAGCTTTCTTT; CDR3 protein: CASSLRENTEAFF
D gene: -; clone size: -; V gene: TRBV5-8; J gene: TRBJ1-2; CDR3 DNA: TGTGCCAGCAGCTTGAGGGGACAAGGGTTCTATGGCTACACCTTC; CDR3 protein: CASSLRGQGFYGYTF
D gene: TRBD1; clone size: -; V gene: TRBV7-6; J gene: TRBJ1-1; CDR3 DNA: TGTGCCAGCAGCCCTCGGACAGGAGTGAACACTGAAGCTTTCTTT; CDR3 protein: CASSPRTGVNTEAFF
D gene: -; clone size: -; V gene: TRBV9; J gene: TRBJ1-6; CDR3 DNA: TGTGCCAGCAGCGTAGCTGAGGCCAATAATTCACCCCTCCACTTT; CDR3 protein: CASSVAEANNSPLHF
D gene: -; clone size: -; V gene: TRBV4-1; J gene: TRBJ2-7; CDR3 DNA: TGCGCCAGCAGCCCGCGATCCGGGACACCCGTAGAGCAGTACTTC; CDR3 protein: CASSPRSGTPVEQYF
D gene: -; clone size: once; V gene: TRBV7-2; J gene: TRBJ2-3; CDR3 DNA: TGTGCCAGCAGCTTGGGAGTACGGGGAGGCACAGATACGCAGTATTTT; CDR3 protein: CASSLGVRGGTDTQYF
D gene: TRBD1; clone size: -; V gene: TRBV28; J gene: TRBJ1-1; CDR3 DNA: TGTGCCAGCAGCCAAGACAGGGTGGGCACTGAAGCTTTCTTT; CDR3 protein: CASSQDRVGTEAFF
D gene: TRBD2; clone size: -; V gene: TRBV7-8; J gene: TRBJ2-5; CDR3 DNA: TGTGCCAGCAGCTTAGCCGGCGGGAGAGGAGAGACCCAGTACTTC; CDR3 protein: CASSLAGGRGETQYF
D gene: -; clone size: -; V gene: TRBV19; J gene: TRBJ2-4; CDR3 DNA: TGTGCCAGTAGTCCTTCTTGGCTATGGAGGGACATTCAGTACTTC; CDR3 protein: CASSPSWLWRDIQYF
D gene: -; clone size: few; V gene: TRBV3-1/TRBV3-2; J gene: TRBJ2-5; CDR3 DNA: TGTGCCAGCAGCCCATTCCCCGAGGTCGTTGTCGGGCAACAAGAGACCCAGTACTTC; CDR3 protein: CASSPFPEVVVGQQETQYF
D gene: -; clone size: -; V gene: TRBV3-1/TRBV3-2; J gene: TRBJ1-1; CDR3 DNA: TGTGCCAGCAGCTTTGGGACTACGGGCAGGGTTGGGGCTTTCTTT; CDR3 protein: CASSFGTTGRVGAFF
D gene: -; clone size: -; V gene: TRBV6-7; J gene: TRBJ1-5; CDR3 DNA: TGTGCCAGCAGTTATTTAGGTCAGCCCCAGCATTTT; CDR3 protein: CASSYLGQPQHF
D gene: TRBD1; clone size: -; V gene: TRBV3-1/TRBV3-2; J gene: TRBJ2-6; CDR3 DNA: TGTGCCAGCAGCCAACTTGACAGGGGTAGCTCTGGGGCCAACGTCCTGACTTTC; CDR3 protein: CASSQLDRGSSGANVLTF
D gene: TRBD2; clone size: -; V gene: TRBV9; J gene: TRBJ2-1; CDR3 DNA: TGTGCCAGCAGCAGGGGACTAGCGGGAAGTCCTGGCTCCTACAATGAGCAGTTCTTC; CDR3 protein: CASSRGLAGSPGSYNEQFF
D gene: -; clone size: once; V gene: TRBV2; J gene: TRBJ2-7; CDR3 DNA: TGTGCCAGCAGTAAGGACGGCTACGAGCAGTACTTC; CDR3 protein: CASSKDGYEQYF
D gene: TRBD1; clone size: -; V gene: TRBV7-8; J gene: TRBJ1-5; CDR3 DNA: TGTGCCAGCAGCGGGGGACAGTCAAATCAGCCCCAGCATTTT; CDR3 protein: CASSGGQSNQPQHF
D gene: TRBD1; clone size: -; V gene: TRBV28; J gene: TRBJ1-4; CDR3 DNA: TGTGCCAGCAGCCCCGGGACAGGGGTTAATGAAAAACTGTTTTTT; CDR3 protein: CASSPGTGVNEKLFF
D gene: -; clone size: -; V gene: TRBV4-3; J gene: TRBJ2-2; CDR3 DNA: TGCGCCAGCAGCCATTTTACGAACACCGGGGAGCTGTTTTTT; CDR3 protein: CASSHFTNTGELFF